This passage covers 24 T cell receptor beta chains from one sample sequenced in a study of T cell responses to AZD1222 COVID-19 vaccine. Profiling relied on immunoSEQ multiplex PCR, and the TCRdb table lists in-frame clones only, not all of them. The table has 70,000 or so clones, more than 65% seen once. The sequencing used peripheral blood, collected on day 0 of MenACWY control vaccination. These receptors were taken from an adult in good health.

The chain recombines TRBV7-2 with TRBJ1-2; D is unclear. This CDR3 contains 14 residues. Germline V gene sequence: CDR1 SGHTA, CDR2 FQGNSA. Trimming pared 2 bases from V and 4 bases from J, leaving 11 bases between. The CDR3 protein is CASSLNSPSYGYTF. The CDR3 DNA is TGTGCCAGCAGCTTAAACAGCCCTAGCTATGGCTACACCTTC.

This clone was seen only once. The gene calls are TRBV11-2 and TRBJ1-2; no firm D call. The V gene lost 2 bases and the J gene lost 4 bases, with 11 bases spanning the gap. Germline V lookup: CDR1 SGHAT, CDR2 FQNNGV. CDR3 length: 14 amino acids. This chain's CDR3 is CASSLHNSRYGYTF. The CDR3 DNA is TGTGCCAGCAGCTTACATAACAGCCGCTATGGCTACACCTTC.

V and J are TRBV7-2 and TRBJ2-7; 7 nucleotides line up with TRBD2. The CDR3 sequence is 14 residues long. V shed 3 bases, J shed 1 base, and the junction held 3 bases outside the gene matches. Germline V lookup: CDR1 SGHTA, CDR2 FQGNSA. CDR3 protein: CASSLASGSYEQYF. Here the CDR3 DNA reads TGTGCCAGCAGCTTGGCTAGCGGATCCTACGAGCAGTACTTC.

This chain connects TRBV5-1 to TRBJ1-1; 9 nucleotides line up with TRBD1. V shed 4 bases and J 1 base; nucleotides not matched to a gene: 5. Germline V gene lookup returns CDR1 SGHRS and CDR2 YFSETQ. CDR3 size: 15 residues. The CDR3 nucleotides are TGCGCCAGCAGCCCGGAGGGACAGGGGAACACTGAAGCTTTCTTT. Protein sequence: CASSPEGQGNTEAFF.

The CDR3 here is CASSFRQGMNSPLHF. The CDR3 bases are TGTGCCAGCAGTTTTCGGCAGGGGATGAATTCACCCCTCCACTTT. The chain uses TRBV28 and TRBJ1-6; a possible D gene is TRBD1 (6 bases). V was pared by 3 bases and J by 7 bases, with 13 bases between. The length of the CDR3 is 15 residues. The germline CDR1 and CDR2 sequences are MDHEN and SYDVKM.

The DNA for the CDR3 is TGTGCCAGCAGCTTTGTCCGGGGACGGGAAGATACGCAGTATTTT. Residues: CASSFVRGREDTQYF. The J gene is TRBJ2-3, the V gene TRBV5-6; D possibly uses TRBD1 or TRBD2 (5 bases each). Germline-derived CDR1 and CDR2 are SGHDT and YYEEEE. The CDR3 totals 15 residues. The V gene lost 2 bases and the J gene lost 5 bases, with 15 bases spanning the gap.

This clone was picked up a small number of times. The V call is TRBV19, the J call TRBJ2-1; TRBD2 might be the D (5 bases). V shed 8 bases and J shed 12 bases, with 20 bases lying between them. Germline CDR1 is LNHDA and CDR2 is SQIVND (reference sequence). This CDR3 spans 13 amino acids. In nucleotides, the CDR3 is TGTGCCAGTGACGATGGGGATGGGAGTCGGCAGTTCTTC. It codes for CASDDGDGSRQFF. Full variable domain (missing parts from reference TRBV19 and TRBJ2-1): DGGITQSPKYLFRKEGQNVTLSCEQNLNHDAMYWYRQDPGQGLRLIYYSQIVNDFQKGDIAEGYSVSREKKESFPLTVTSAQKNPTAFYLCASDDGDGSRQFFGPGTRLTVL.

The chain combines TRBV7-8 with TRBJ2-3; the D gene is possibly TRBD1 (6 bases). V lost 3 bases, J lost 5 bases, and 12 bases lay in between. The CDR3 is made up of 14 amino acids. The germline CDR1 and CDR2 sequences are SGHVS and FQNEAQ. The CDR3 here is CASSFGGPGDTQYF. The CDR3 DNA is TGTGCCAGCAGCTTTGGGGGCCCGGGAGATACGCAGTATTTT.

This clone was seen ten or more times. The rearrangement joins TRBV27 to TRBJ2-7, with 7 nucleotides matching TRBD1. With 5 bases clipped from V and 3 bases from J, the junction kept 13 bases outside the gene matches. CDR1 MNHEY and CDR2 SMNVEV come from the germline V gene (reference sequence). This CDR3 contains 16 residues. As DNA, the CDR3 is TGTGCCAGCAGTAAGCCCGACAGGGTCGGTGGCTACGAGCAGTACTTC. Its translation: CASSKPDRVGGYEQYF.

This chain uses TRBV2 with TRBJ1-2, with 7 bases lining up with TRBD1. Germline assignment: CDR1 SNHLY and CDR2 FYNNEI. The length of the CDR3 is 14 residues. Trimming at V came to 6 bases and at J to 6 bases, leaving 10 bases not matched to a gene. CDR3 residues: CASRGTTGTDGYTF. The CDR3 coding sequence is TGTGCCAGCAGAGGAACGACAGGGACGGATGGCTACACCTTC.

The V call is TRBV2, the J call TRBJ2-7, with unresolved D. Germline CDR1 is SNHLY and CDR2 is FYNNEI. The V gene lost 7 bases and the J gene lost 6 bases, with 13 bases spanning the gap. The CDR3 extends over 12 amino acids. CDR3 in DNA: TGTGCCAGCACCTGGCTAGGAGCCGAGCAGTACTTC. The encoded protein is CASTWLGAEQYF.

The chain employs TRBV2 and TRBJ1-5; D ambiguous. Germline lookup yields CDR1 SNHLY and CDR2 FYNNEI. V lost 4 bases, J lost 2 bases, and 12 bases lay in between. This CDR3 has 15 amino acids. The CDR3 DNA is TGTGCCAGCAGTGTTACAAGTGTGGGCAATCAGCCCCAGCATTTT. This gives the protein CASSVTSVGNQPQHF.

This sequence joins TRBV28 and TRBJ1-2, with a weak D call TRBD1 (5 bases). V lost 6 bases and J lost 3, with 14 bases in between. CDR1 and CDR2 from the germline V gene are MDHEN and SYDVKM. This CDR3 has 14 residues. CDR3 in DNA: TGTGCCAGCAGCTCTCCCGGGACCTACTATGGCTACACCTTC. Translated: CASSSPGTYYGYTF.

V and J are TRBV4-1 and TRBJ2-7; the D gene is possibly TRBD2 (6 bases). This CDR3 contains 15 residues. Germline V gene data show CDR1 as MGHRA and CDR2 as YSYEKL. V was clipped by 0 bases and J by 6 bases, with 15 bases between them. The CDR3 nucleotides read TGCGCCAGCAGCCAAGATCTGGGGGGAGTGGGCGAGCAGTACTTC. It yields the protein CASSQDLGGVGEQYF.

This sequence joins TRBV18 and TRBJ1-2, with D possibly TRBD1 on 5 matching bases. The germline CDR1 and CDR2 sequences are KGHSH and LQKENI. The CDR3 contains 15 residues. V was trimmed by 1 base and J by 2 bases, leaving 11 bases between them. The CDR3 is CASSPLGQSNYGYTF. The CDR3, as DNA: TGTGCCAGCTCACCACTCGGACAATCCAACTATGGCTACACCTTC.

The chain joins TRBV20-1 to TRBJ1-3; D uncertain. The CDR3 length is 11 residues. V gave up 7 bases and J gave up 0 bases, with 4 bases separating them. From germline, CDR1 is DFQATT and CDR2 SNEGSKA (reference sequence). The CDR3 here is CSVISGNTIYF. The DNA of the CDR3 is TGCAGTGTCATCTCTGGAAACACCATATATTTT.

The CDR3 bases are TGTGCCAGCAGTTTGGGACAGGGTAACACTGAAGCTTTCTTT. This sequence encodes CASSLGQGNTEAFF. The rearrangement uses TRBV27 and TRBJ1-1, with TRBD1 matching 9 bases. CDR1 is MNHEY and CDR2 is SMNVEV in the germline V gene (reference sequence). With 3 bases clipped from V and 2 bases from J, the junction kept 1 base outside the gene matches. The CDR3 contains 14 residues.

The CDR3, as DNA: TGTGCCAGCACAAGCGGGCAACCTTATGAAAAACTGTTTTTT. Translation: CASTSGQPYEKLFF. J is TRBJ1-4 and V is TRBV6-6, with D uncertain. Germline V gives CDR1 MNHNY, CDR2 SVGAGI (reference sequence). This CDR3 spans 14 amino acids. Trimming left V 7 bases short and J 6 bases short, with 15 bases between.

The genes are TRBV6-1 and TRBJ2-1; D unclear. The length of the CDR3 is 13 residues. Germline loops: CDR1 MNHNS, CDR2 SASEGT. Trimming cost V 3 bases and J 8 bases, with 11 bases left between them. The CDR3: CASSDMGLYEQFF. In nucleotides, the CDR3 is TGTGCCAGCAGTGACATGGGGTTGTATGAGCAGTTCTTC.

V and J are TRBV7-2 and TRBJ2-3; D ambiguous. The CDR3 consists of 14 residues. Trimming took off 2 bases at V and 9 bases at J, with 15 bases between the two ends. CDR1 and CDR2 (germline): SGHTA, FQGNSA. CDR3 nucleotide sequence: TGTGCCAGCAGCTTACGGGCGTGGACCGAGACGCAGTATTTT. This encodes CASSLRAWTETQYF.

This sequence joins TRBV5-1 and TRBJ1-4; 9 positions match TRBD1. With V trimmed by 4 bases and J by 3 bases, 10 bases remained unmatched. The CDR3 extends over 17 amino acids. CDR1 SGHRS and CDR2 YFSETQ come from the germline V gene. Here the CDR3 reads CASSPRGQGTANEKLFF. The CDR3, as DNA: TGCGCCAGCAGCCCTAGGGGACAGGGAACGGCTAATGAAAAACTGTTTTTT.

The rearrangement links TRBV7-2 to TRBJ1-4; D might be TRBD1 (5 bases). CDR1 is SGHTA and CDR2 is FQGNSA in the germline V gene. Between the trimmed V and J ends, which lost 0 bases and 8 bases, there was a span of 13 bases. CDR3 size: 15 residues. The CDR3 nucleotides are TGTGCCAGCAGCTTAGCGGGATTAGGGGCCGAAAAACTGTTTTTT. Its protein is CASSLAGLGAEKLFF.

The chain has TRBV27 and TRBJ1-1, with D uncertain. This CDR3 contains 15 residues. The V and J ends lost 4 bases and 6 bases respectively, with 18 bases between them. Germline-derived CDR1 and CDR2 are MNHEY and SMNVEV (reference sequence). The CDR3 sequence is CASSSTVSPRSEAFF. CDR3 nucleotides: TGTGCCAGCAGTTCCACAGTCAGTCCGAGGTCTGAAGCTTTCTTT.

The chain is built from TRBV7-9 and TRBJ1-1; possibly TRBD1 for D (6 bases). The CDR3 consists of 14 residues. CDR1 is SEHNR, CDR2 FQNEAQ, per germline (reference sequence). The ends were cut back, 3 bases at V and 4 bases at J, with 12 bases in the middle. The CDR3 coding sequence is TGTGCCAGCAGCTTGACGGGGGCTGGCACTGAAGCTTTCTTT. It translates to CASSLTGAGTEAFF.